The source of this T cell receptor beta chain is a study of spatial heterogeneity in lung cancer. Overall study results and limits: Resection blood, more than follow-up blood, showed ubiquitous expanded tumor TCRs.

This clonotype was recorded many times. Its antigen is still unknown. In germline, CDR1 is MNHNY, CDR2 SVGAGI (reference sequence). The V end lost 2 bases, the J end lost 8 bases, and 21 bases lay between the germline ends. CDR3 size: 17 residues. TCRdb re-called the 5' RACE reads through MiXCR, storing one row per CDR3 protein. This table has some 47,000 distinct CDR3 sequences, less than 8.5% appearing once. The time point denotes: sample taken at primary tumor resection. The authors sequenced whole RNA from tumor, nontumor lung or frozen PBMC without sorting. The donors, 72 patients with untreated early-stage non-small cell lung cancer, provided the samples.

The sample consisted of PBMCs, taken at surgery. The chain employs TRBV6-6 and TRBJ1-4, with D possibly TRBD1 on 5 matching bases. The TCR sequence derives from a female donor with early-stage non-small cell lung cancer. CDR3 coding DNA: TGTGCCAGCAGTTACCCCGACAGCAGGGCAAGAGGGGAAAAACTGTTTTTT. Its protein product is CASSYPDSRARGEKLFF.